This T cell receptor (beta chain) was found in a study of blood T cell repertoires in COVID-19. At the level of the study: Sample material is recorded as cDNA or gDNA derived from T cells, B-cell-depleted T cells, or PBMCs.

Profiled with immunoSEQ multiplex PCR; TCRdb holds only in-frame clones, not every one. The table lists some 31,000 clones, around nine tenths of them singletons, with roughly an eighth in the top ten. This clonotype was obtained from a man between 65 and 85 years old with active COVID-19. Source material: peripheral blood.

The CDR3 DNA reads as TGTGCCAGCAGTTTAATGGGGCGCGGCTACACCTTC. As protein: CASSLMGRGYTF. The V call is TRBV12-3 or TRBV12-4, the J call TRBJ1-2; a weak D match, TRBD1 (5 bases). V lost 2 bases and J lost 8, with 9 bases in between. This CDR3 region has 12 residues.